This TCR beta chain derives from a study of T cell responses to AZD1222 COVID-19 vaccine. Study-level background: Investigators merged groups given second doses at roughly 4 or roughly 12 weeks. Points from the study as a whole: Donor demographics were predominantly white British with a female majority; clonal diversity may be underestimated. Within unmutated variant regions lay the reported targets of nearly half of spike-specific TCRs. No day 14 peak samples; only post-peak repertoires were characterized.

Assay: immunoSEQ multiplex PCR; the TCRdb copy retains only in-frame clones and omits some. This sample yields under 200,000 clones, of which around 94% are seen a single time; about 1.2% belongs to the top ten. Losses at the gene ends were 6 bases for V and 0 bases for J; bases not matched to a gene: 5. This CDR3 contains 15 residues. Germline V gene lookup returns CDR1 SGHAT and CDR2 FQNNGV. Worth noting for this clone: Antigen: not known.

The chain has TRBV11-2 and TRBJ2-1; TRBD2 matches at 7 bases. Sequencing used peripheral blood, obtained on day 0 of AZD1222 vaccination. The receptor was derived from an adult in good health. This chain's CDR3 is CASRLGGNSYNEQFF. CDR3 bases: TGTGCCAGCAGACTCGGGGGGAACTCCTACAATGAGCAGTTCTTC.